Detailed here is one T cell receptor beta chain. What it binds is not known. Beta-chain TCR cDNA was generated via 5'RACE template switching with UMIs. One entry per CDR3 protein, without DNA, is what TCRdb gives after re-calling the 5' RACE reads. Recorded here are about 260,000 distinct CDR3 sequences; the top ten clones represent 0.39%. This specimen belongs to a study of T cells expressing NK-cell markers. Study details: Underlying the TCR beta repertoires were sorted CD3+CD56+NKG2C+, CD3+CD56+NKG2C- and CD3+CD56-NKG2C+ T cells. Study-wide results and limits: The study did not resolve the HCMV specificity of expanded NKG2C+ T cell clones.

The CDR3 is 12 residues long. The V gene's germline CDR1 is DFQATT and CDR2 SNEGSKA (reference sequence). The clonotype comes from a man in his late teens or twenties in good health. Material for sequencing was blood T cells: a sorted CD56 or NKG2C T cell subset, CD4+ or CD8+ T cells, or bulk PBMC T cells (not recorded which). The J gene is TRBJ1-4, the V gene TRBV20-1. Here the CDR3 reads CSARVGWEKLFF.